This passage covers 25 T cell receptor beta chains from one sample sequenced in a study of blood T cell repertoires in COVID-19. The data were produced by immunoSEQ multiplex PCR, yet TCRdb's version contains in-frame clones alone and is incomplete. The repertoire consists of just under 65,000 clones, with about 70% occurring once and the leading ten covering roughly 4.8%. The sequencing sample was made of peripheral blood. These receptors were taken from a human donor in a cohort sampled during active COVID-19.

The J gene is TRBJ2-3, the V gene TRBV9, with 11 bases identical to TRBD2. CDR1 is SGDLS, CDR2 YYNGEE, per germline. The CDR3 is 16 amino acids. V was pared by 3 bases and J by 1 base, with 4 bases of the junction left unmatched. This CDR3 is CASSALAGGRTDTQYF. The CDR3 coding sequence is TGTGCCAGCAGCGCCTTAGCGGGGGGGCGCACAGATACGCAGTATTTT.

This chain joins TRBV21-1 and TRBJ2-5; the D call in the table, TRBD1, was not verified against the DNA. TRBV21-1 is a documented pseudogene. The CDR3 has 15 amino acids. The CDR3 region is CASRLGDRFMETQYF. In DNA, the CDR3 is TGTGCCAGCAGGCTCGGGGACAGGTTTATGGAGACCCAGTACTTC.

Only a few counts were recorded for this clone. The J gene is TRBJ2-5, the V gene TRBV9; 8 nucleotides align to TRBD1. The ends lost 1 base at V and 1 base at J; junction bases unmatched: 6. The CDR3 has 16 amino acids. The germline CDR1 and CDR2 sequences are SGDLS and YYNGEE. For the CDR3, the DNA is TGTGCCAGCAGCGTACGACAGGGGCTCCCCCAAGAGACCCAGTACTTC. The encoded protein is CASSVRQGLPQETQYF. The full variable domain, rest sourced from reference TRBV9 and TRBJ2-5, is DSGVTQTPKHLITATGQRVTLRCSPRSGDLSVYWYQQSLDQGLQFLIQYYNGEERAKGNILERFSAQQFPDLHSELNLSSLELGDSALYFCASSVRQGLPQETQYFGPGTRLLVL.

The V call is TRBV7-6, the J call TRBJ2-2, with TRBD2 matching over 10 bases. With V trimmed by 5 bases and J by 3 bases, 9 bases remained unmatched. The CDR3 is 17 amino acids. CDR1 is SGHVS and CDR2 is FNYEAQ in the germline V gene. In nucleotides, the CDR3 is TGTGCCAGCAGCCTCTTCCTAGCGGGGGATTACACCGGGGAGCTGTTTTTT. Translating it yields CASSLFLAGDYTGELFF. The whole variable domain, filled in from reference TRBV7-6 and TRBJ2-2, reads GAGVSQSPRYKVTKRGQDVALRCDPISGHVSLYWYRQALGQGPEFLTYFNYEAQQDKSGLPNDRFSAERPEGSISTLTIQRTEQRDSAMYRCASSLFLAGDYTGELFFGEGSRLTVL.

In its sample, this clone was seen a few times. The V and J genes are TRBV7-2 and TRBJ1-1; D remains unclear. V was pared by 1 base and J by 7 bases, with 16 bases between. This CDR3 contains 15 residues. Germline values: CDR1 SGHTA, CDR2 FQGNSA. The CDR3 region has the DNA TGTGCCAGCAGCTTAGACCGGGTCGGAGGTGGTGAAGCTTTCTTT. This sequence encodes CASSLDRVGGGEAFF.

J is TRBJ2-7 and V is TRBV7-9, with D possibly being TRBD2 (5 bases). CDR1 and CDR2 from the germline V gene are SEHNR and FQNEAQ (reference sequence). CDR3 size: 12 residues. V was trimmed by 5 bases and J by 5 bases, leaving 10 bases between them. This CDR3 is CASSRPSNEQYF. For the CDR3, the DNA is TGTGCCAGCAGCCGGCCTAGCAACGAGCAGTACTTC.

The rearrangement links TRBV4-3 to TRBJ1-1; D is possibly TRBD1 (6 bases). CDR1 and CDR2 from the germline V gene are LGHNA and YSLEER. Trimming took off 5 bases at V and 0 bases at J, with 10 bases between the two ends. This CDR3 spans 14 amino acids. In DNA, the CDR3 is TGCGCCAGCAGCAGGGGGATGGTGAACACTGAAGCTTTCTTT. Its translation is CASSRGMVNTEAFF.

The chain uses TRBV7-9 and TRBJ1-6; 9 bases are a match to TRBD1. V was pared by 4 bases and J by 7 bases, with 14 bases of the junction left unmatched. This CDR3 has 18 amino acids. Germline loops: CDR1 SEHNR, CDR2 FQNEAQ (reference sequence). CDR3 sequence reads: CASSSITGGQGSNSPLHF. The CDR3 bases are TGTGCCAGCAGCTCCATCACAGGGGGACAGGGTTCAAATTCACCCCTCCACTTT.

This sequence joins TRBV6-6 and TRBJ2-7; 9 nucleotides match TRBD1. This CDR3 is 16 amino acids long. V lost 6 bases, J lost 0 bases, and 9 bases stayed unmatched. CDR1 MNHNY and CDR2 SVGAGI come from the germline V gene (reference sequence). This CDR3 is CASSPHGQGISYEQYF. CDR3 bases: TGTGCCAGCAGCCCCCACGGACAGGGGATCTCCTACGAGCAGTACTTC.

The chain combines TRBV5-4 with TRBJ1-5, with D possibly being TRBD1 (5 bases). Per the germline V gene, CDR1 is SGHNT and CDR2 is YYREEE (reference sequence). This CDR3 is 15 amino acids long. The V and J ends lost 6 bases and 0 bases respectively, with 13 bases between them. The CDR3 is CASTFGRVSNQPQHF. The CDR3, as DNA: TGTGCCAGCACCTTCGGCAGGGTTAGCAATCAGCCCCAGCATTTT.

V is TRBV9 and J is TRBJ2-2, with TRBD1 matching over 9 bases. V lost 4 bases to trimming and J lost 6 bases; unmatched junction nucleotides: 7. This CDR3 region has 15 residues. Germline CDR1 and CDR2: SGDLS and YYNGEE. The chain's CDR3 is CASSRRQGGAGELFF. CDR3 sequence (DNA): TGTGCCAGCAGCAGACGACAGGGGGGTGCCGGGGAGCTGTTTTTT.

The gene calls are TRBV7-8 and TRBJ2-5; TRBD1 matches at 7 bases. Looked up from germline, CDR1 is SGHVS and CDR2 is FQNEAQ. The length of the CDR3 is 13 residues. V lost 11 bases, J lost 1 base, and 7 bases stayed unmatched. In DNA form, the CDR3 reads TGTGCCGGTGGGACAGAAGGCCAAGAGACCCAGTACTTC. Translated, it gives CAGGTEGQETQYF.

The chain carries TRBV7-2 and TRBJ2-7; D perhaps matches TRBD2 (6 bases). CDR3 length: 15 amino acids. Trimming took 5 bases from V and 2 from J, leaving 16 bases between them. Germline V lookup: CDR1 SGHTA, CDR2 FQGNSA. The CDR3 loop is CASSPDYGKPYEQYF. The CDR3 coding sequence is TGTGCCAGCAGCCCGGACTATGGCAAACCCTACGAGCAGTACTTC.

This chain joins TRBV5-4 and TRBJ2-2; D is undetermined. Germline loops: CDR1 SGHNT, CDR2 YYREEE (reference sequence). CDR3 length: 14 residues. V was clipped by 0 bases and J by 4 bases, with 7 bases between them. CDR3 in amino acids: CASSLVPGTGELFF. The DNA for the CDR3 is TGTGCCAGCAGCTTGGTTCCGGGCACCGGGGAGCTGTTTTTT.

The rearrangement joins TRBV6-1 to TRBJ2-5, with a possible D match to TRBD2 (5 bases). The CDR3 loop spans 14 amino acids. With 0 bases removed from V and 1 base from J, the gap between germline ends came to 6 bases. Per the germline V gene, CDR1 is MNHNS and CDR2 is SASEGT. The CDR3 DNA sequence: TGTGCCAGCAGTGAAGCTCGGGGCCAAGAGACCCAGTACTTC. Protein: CASSEARGQETQYF.

CDR3 protein: CAWSSVGGTDTQYF. The CDR3 bases are TGTGCCTGGAGTTCCGTCGGGGGCACAGATACGCAGTATTTT. This chain links TRBV30 with TRBJ2-3; tentative D call: TRBD2 (5 bases). This CDR3 is built from 14 residues. The V gene's germline CDR1 is GTSNPN and CDR2 SVGIG (reference sequence). The V end lost 2 bases, the J end lost 1 base, and 10 bases lay between the germline ends.

This clone was recorded many times. This rearrangement joins TRBV2 to TRBJ1-1; D is possibly TRBD1 (5 bases). The CDR3 covers 10 residues. Between the trimmed V and J ends, which lost 7 bases and 7 bases, there was a span of 7 bases. CDR1 and CDR2 from the germline V gene are SNHLY and FYNNEI. The CDR3 protein is CASTQGEAFF. CDR3 coding DNA: TGTGCCAGCACGCAGGGTGAAGCTTTCTTT.

The chain recombines TRBV5-1 with TRBJ1-1, with D tentatively TRBD1 (5 bases). The germline V and J ends were trimmed by 4 bases and 3 bases, with 13 bases remaining between them. The germline V gene encodes CDR1 SGHRS and CDR2 YFSETQ. The CDR3 consists of 14 residues. CDR3 sequence reads: CASSPDRGDTEAFF. For the CDR3, the DNA is TGCGCCAGCAGCCCCGACCGGGGGGACACTGAAGCTTTCTTT.

CDR3 sequence: CASSVGVNYGYTF. The CDR3 DNA sequence: TGTGCCAGCAGCGTAGGAGTGAACTATGGCTACACCTTC. The J gene is TRBJ1-2, the V gene TRBV9, with D uncertain. The CDR3 totals 13 residues. Trimming left V 0 bases short and J 2 bases short, with 5 bases between. Germline CDR1 is SGDLS and CDR2 is YYNGEE.

The genes are TRBV2 and TRBJ1-6; TRBD1 might be the D (5 bases). CDR1 and CDR2 (germline): SNHLY, FYNNEI. V gave up 5 bases and J gave up 4 bases, with 12 bases separating them. This CDR3 contains 15 residues. The CDR3 region has the DNA TGTGCCAGCAGTTCAGCGGGGCCTTATAATTCACCCCTCCACTTT. This encodes CASSSAGPYNSPLHF.

This clone was observed once. The chain employs TRBV6-5 and TRBJ2-5, with D unclear. With 6 bases removed from V and 5 bases from J, the gap between germline ends came to 7 bases. This CDR3 spans 11 amino acids. Per germline, CDR1 MNHEY and CDR2 SVGAGI. The CDR3 nucleotides are TGTGCCAGCAGGATGGGCGAGACCCAGTACTTC. It is translated as CASRMGETQYF.

This clone was seen just once. The chain carries TRBV7-9 and TRBJ2-2, with TRBD2 matching 9 bases. This CDR3 has 17 amino acids. Germline trimming cut 5 bases from V and 4 bases from J; bases unmatched to any gene: 11. Germline CDR1 reads SEHNR; CDR2 reads FQNEAQ (reference sequence). As DNA, the CDR3 is TGTGCCAGCAGCCCCGGACTAGCGCAGAAATTCACCGGGGAGCTGTTTTTT. This encodes CASSPGLAQKFTGELFF.

The chain combines TRBV12-3 or TRBV12-4 with TRBJ1-1; 9 bases match TRBD1. This CDR3 has 13 residues. V shed 5 bases and J 5 bases; nucleotides not matched to a gene: 3. This CDR3 is CASSKTGGTEAFF. CDR3 nucleotide sequence: TGTGCCAGCAGTAAGACAGGGGGGACTGAAGCTTTCTTT.

This chain links TRBV5-1 with TRBJ2-3, with 8 bases matching TRBD1. Germline values: CDR1 SGHRS, CDR2 YFSETQ. V trimming: 6 bases; J trimming: 6 bases; junction bases outside the gene matches: 9. The CDR3 extends over 14 amino acids. CDR3 in amino acids: CASKQGQGLDTQYF. The CDR3 nucleotides read TGCGCCAGCAAACAAGGACAGGGCTTGGATACGCAGTATTTT.

This clone has just one count. This sequence joins TRBV5-4 and TRBJ2-3; 10 nucleotides agree with TRBD1. The CDR3 covers 15 residues. Losses at the gene ends were 0 bases for V and 7 bases for J; bases not matched to a gene: 5. The germline V gene encodes CDR1 SGHNT and CDR2 YYREEE (reference sequence). The CDR3 here is CASSLETGGWNTQYF. CDR3 DNA sequence: TGTGCCAGCAGCTTGGAGACAGGGGGCTGGAATACGCAGTATTTT.